The clone carrying this TCR beta chain has more than one count but fewer than ten. The entry originates in a study of T cells in Graves' hyperthyroidism and ophthalmopathy. CDR3 length: 12 amino acids. The V end lost 3 bases, the J end lost 0 bases, and 6 bases lay between the germline ends. Germline values: CDR1 SQVTM, CDR2 ANQGSEA. TCR beta CDR3 regions were amplified from RNA transcripts. Researchers ran a first-round RT-PCR on the TCR CDR3 using the HTBI primer set. Via MiXCR, TCRdb re-called the multiplex PCR reads, giving one row per CDR3 protein. The repertoire holds 300,000 to 350,000 distinct CDR3 sequences, 15% to 20% seen once, with 49% in the top ten.

What was sequenced was blood. The gene calls are TRBV29-1 and TRBJ2-7; D possibly corresponds to TRBD1 (5 bases). The sequence derives from a woman between 45 and 65 years old with Graves' hyperthyroidism. The CDR3 sequence: CSVDDSSYEQYF. Here the CDR3 DNA reads TGCAGCGTTGATGACAGCTCCTACGAGCAGTACTTC.